These 27 T cell receptor beta chains were all obtained from the same sample, sequenced in a study of PD-L1 blockade in urothelial cancer. Assay used: immunoSEQ multiplex PCR; TCRdb lists only in-frame clones, some missing. Seen here are some 35,000 clones, approximately 83% observed once, and the top ten hold less than 20%. The starting material was PBMCs, obtained around atezolizumab (anti-PD-L1) treatment. The receptors were gathered from a man aged 60-69 years with urothelial cancer.

The chain is built from TRBV6-5 and TRBJ1-6, with 7 bases identical to TRBD1. This CDR3 is 13 amino acids long. Losses at the gene ends were 6 bases for V and 9 bases for J; bases not matched to a gene: 5. The germline gives CDR1 MNHEY, CDR2 SVGAGI. The CDR3 region is CASRSPGGSPLHF. The CDR3 DNA sequence: TGTGCCAGCAGATCCCCAGGGGGTTCACCCCTCCACTTT.

The gene calls are TRBV5-1 and TRBJ2-2; 10 bases line up with TRBD1. CDR3 length equals 15 residues. J was trimmed by 3 bases and V by 3 bases; bases with no gene match: 2. Germline V gene sequence: CDR1 SGHRS, CDR2 YFSETQ. The CDR3 DNA reads as TGCGCCAGCAGCTCGACAGGGGGCTACACCGGGGAGCTGTTTTTT. It encodes CASSSTGGYTGELFF.

This clone was observed a few times. The rearrangement joins TRBV7-8 to TRBJ2-5; the D gene is possibly TRBD1 (5 bases). The CDR3 runs 17 residues. CDR1 is SGHVS and CDR2 is FQNEAQ in the germline V gene. The ends were cut back, 5 bases at V and 5 bases at J, with 24 bases in the middle. CDR3 in amino acids: CASSPAAAMGPGETQYF. Written as DNA, the CDR3 is TGTGCCAGCAGCCCTGCGGCCGCCATGGGGCCAGGCGAGACCCAGTACTTC.

This clone was recorded once. The chain joins TRBV5-4 to TRBJ1-1; 8 bases map to TRBD1. This CDR3 is built from 14 residues. The V and J ends lost 7 bases and 2 bases, in that order; junction bases with no gene match: 7. The germline gives CDR1 SGHNT, CDR2 YYREEE (reference sequence). CDR3 coding DNA: TGTGCCAGCGAAGGGGGACAGGTAAACACTGAAGCTTTCTTT. As protein: CASEGGQVNTEAFF.

V gene TRBV11-2 combines with J gene TRBJ2-7; TRBD1 agrees at 8 bases. Per germline, CDR1 SGHAT and CDR2 FQNNGV. CDR3 length: 14 residues. Trimming at V came to 1 base and at J to 6 bases, leaving 5 bases not matched to a gene. The CDR3 region is CASSLVADRGEQYF. The CDR3 DNA is TGTGCCAGCAGCTTAGTCGCCGACAGGGGCGAGCAGTACTTC.

V gene TRBV19 combines with J gene TRBJ2-3; weak D call: TRBD2 (5 bases). Trimming stripped 7 bases from V and 0 bases from J, with 14 bases between. The CDR3 extends over 15 amino acids. In germline, CDR1 is LNHDA, CDR2 SQIVND (reference sequence). The CDR3 sequence: CASTGSASSTDTQYF. The DNA for the CDR3 is TGTGCCAGTACGGGGTCGGCTTCTAGCACAGATACGCAGTATTTT.

The rearrangement uses TRBV6-1 and TRBJ2-7, with TRBD2 matching 8 bases. The CDR3 has 13 amino acids. From germline, CDR1 is MNHNS and CDR2 SASEGT. V trimming: 7 bases; J trimming: 4 bases; junction bases outside the gene matches: 6. This chain's CDR3 is CASTGGGIYEQYF. The CDR3 region has the DNA TGTGCCAGCACGGGGGGGGGTATATACGAGCAGTACTTC.

V usage is TRBV5-1 and J usage is TRBJ2-7; 7 bases line up with TRBD1. The V gene end was trimmed by 4 bases and the J gene end by 0 bases; junction bases not matched to a gene: 7. Germline-derived CDR1 and CDR2 are SGHRS and YFSETQ. The CDR3 has 15 residues. CDR3 loop: CASSPYQGDSYEQYF. In nucleotides, the CDR3 is TGCGCCAGCAGCCCCTACCAGGGGGACTCCTACGAGCAGTACTTC.

This clone has only a few counts. The chain has TRBV5-5 and TRBJ2-5, with D hard to call. Germline CDR1 SGHKS, CDR2 YYEKEE (reference sequence). CDR3 length: 11 amino acids. Between the trimmed V and J ends, which lost 1 base and 4 bases, there was a span of 2 bases. The CDR3 sequence is CASSLRETQYF. The CDR3, as DNA: TGTGCCAGCAGCTTGCGAGAGACCCAGTACTTC.

This rearrangement joins TRBV6-1 to TRBJ1-2, with D hard to call. Per the germline V gene, CDR1 is MNHNS and CDR2 is SASEGT. The V end lost 6 bases, the J end lost 6 bases, and 14 bases lay between the germline ends. The CDR3 covers 13 residues. The CDR3: CASRQEVGNGYTF. The CDR3 DNA sequence: TGTGCCAGCAGGCAGGAGGTGGGGAATGGCTACACCTTC.

CDR3 amino acids: CAWSVGSGGEETQYF. CDR3 nucleotide sequence: TGTGCCTGGAGTGTAGGTAGCGGGGGGGAAGAGACCCAGTACTTC. The rearrangement joins TRBV30 to TRBJ2-5; the match to TRBD2 covers 11 bases. This CDR3 contains 15 residues. Germline V gene sequence: CDR1 GTSNPN, CDR2 SVGIG (reference sequence). V lost 0 bases to trimming and J lost 3 bases; unmatched junction nucleotides: 3.

CDR3 nucleotides: TGTGCCAGCAGTGGACAGGGGGTTGTAAATCAGCCCCAGCATTTT. This translates into CASSGQGVVNQPQHF. The rearrangement links TRBV2 to TRBJ1-5; 9 nucleotides agree with TRBD1. CDR3 length: 15 residues. Germline V lookup: CDR1 SNHLY, CDR2 FYNNEI. The V gene end was trimmed by 4 bases and the J gene end by 4 bases; junction bases not matched to a gene: 5.

The chain uses TRBV4-2 and TRBJ2-5; tentative D call: TRBD1 (5 bases). CDR1 is LGHNA, CDR2 YNFKEQ, per germline. The CDR3 spans 15 residues. Trimming stripped 1 base from V and 0 bases from J, with 9 bases between. CDR3 nucleotide sequence: TGTGCCAGCAGCCAAGGAAGCAGGGACCAAGAGACCCAGTACTTC. It is translated as CASSQGSRDQETQYF.

V usage is TRBV27 and J usage is TRBJ2-1, with D unresolved. Trimming pared 4 bases from V and 10 bases from J, leaving 14 bases between. This CDR3 spans 13 amino acids. Germline CDR1 is MNHEY and CDR2 is SMNVEV (reference sequence). The DNA of the CDR3 is TGTGCCAGCAGTTCCTTAATGGGCCCCGAGCAGTTCTTC. Translation gives CASSSLMGPEQFF.

The gene calls are TRBV28 and TRBJ1-1, with a weak D call TRBD1 (5 bases). The CDR3 is 11 amino acids. Per the germline V gene, CDR1 is MDHEN and CDR2 is SYDVKM. Trimming took off 11 bases at V and 11 bases at J, with 18 bases between the two ends. The CDR3 region is CAAAKGPVAFF. DNA of the CDR3: TGTGCCGCCGCAAAGGGGCCGGTGGCTTTCTTT. The variable domain in full, completed from reference TRBV28 and TRBJ1-1, reads DVKVTQSSRYLVKRTGEKVFLECVQDMDHENMFWYRQDPGLGLRLIYFSYDVKMKEKGDIPEGYSVSREKKERFSLILESASTNQTSMYLCAAAKGPVAFFGQGTRLTVV.

The genes are TRBV11-2 and TRBJ2-7; 8 nucleotides line up with TRBD1. The CDR3 sequence is 14 residues long. J gave up 3 bases and V 5 bases, and 6 bases lay outside the gene matches. Germline-derived CDR1 and CDR2 are SGHAT and FQNNGV. The CDR3 sequence is CASSTTGQGYEQYF. The CDR3 DNA is TGTGCCAGCAGCACCACTGGACAGGGCTACGAGCAGTACTTC. The entire variable domain, with the rest obtained from reference TRBV11-2 and TRBJ2-7, is as follows: EAGVAQSPRYKIIEKRQSVAFWCNPISGHATLYWYQQILGQGPKLLIQFQNNGVVDDSQLPKDRFSAERLKGVDSTLKIQPAKLEDSAVYLCASSTTGQGYEQYFGPGTRLTVT.

The chain joins TRBV1 to TRBJ2-7; the tabulated D call, TRBD2, remains unverified against the DNA. TRBV1 is noted as a pseudogene. The CDR3 is 13 amino acids. DNA of the CDR3: TGCACCAGCAGCCTCCGAGGCGGTGGGGAGCAGTACTTC. Protein product: CTSSLRGGGEQYF.

This sequence joins TRBV28 and TRBJ2-7; a weak D match, TRBD2 (6 bases). CDR1 is MDHEN and CDR2 is SYDVKM in the germline V gene. Trimming took 7 bases from V and 2 from J, leaving 21 bases between them. This CDR3 has 16 residues. CDR3 loop: CASTLRGGADAYEQYF. CDR3 DNA sequence: TGTGCCAGCACTCTAAGGGGCGGGGCCGACGCCTACGAGCAGTACTTC.

This clone has more than one count but fewer than ten. V is TRBV28 and J is TRBJ2-2; 9 bases are shared with TRBD1. Germline V gives CDR1 MDHEN, CDR2 SYDVKM. This CDR3 has 15 residues. Trimming cost V 3 bases and J 4 bases; bases outside gene matches: 3. The DNA of the CDR3 is TGTGCCAGCAGTTTGGGGGGACAGGGCACCGGGGAGCTGTTTTTT. As protein: CASSLGGQGTGELFF.

The chain couples TRBV6-1 to TRBJ1-6, with D unresolved. Germline V lookup: CDR1 MNHNS, CDR2 SASEGT. V was trimmed by 4 bases and J by 7 bases, leaving 8 bases between them. This CDR3 is 13 amino acids long. In nucleotides, the CDR3 is TGTGCCAGCAGTGCGGTCGAGAATTCACCCCTCCACTTT. It is translated as CASSAVENSPLHF.

The V and J genes are TRBV30 and TRBJ1-2; 10 bases align to TRBD1. The J segment lost 8 bases and the V segment lost 0 bases, leaving 6 bases of the junction unmatched. Germline values: CDR1 GTSNPN, CDR2 SVGIG (reference sequence). The CDR3 runs 14 residues. The DNA of the CDR3 is TGTGCCTGGAGTGTATTTGGGACAGGGGTCGGCTACACCTTC. Protein sequence: CAWSVFGTGVGYTF.

The chain combines TRBV2 with TRBJ2-1; D gene unclear. Germline assignment: CDR1 SNHLY and CDR2 FYNNEI. The V gene lost 1 base and the J gene lost 0 bases, with 10 bases spanning the gap. CDR3 length: 16 amino acids. The CDR3 loop reads CASSEVNSISYNEQFF. The CDR3 nucleotides read TGTGCCAGCAGTGAAGTTAACAGCATCTCCTACAATGAGCAGTTCTTC.

The rearrangement uses TRBV4-1 and TRBJ1-4; D possibly corresponds to TRBD1 (5 bases). The germline V gene encodes CDR1 MGHRA and CDR2 YSYEKL. Trimming took off 0 bases at V and 8 bases at J, with 10 bases between the two ends. The CDR3 length is 14 residues. CDR3 region: CASSQDQGREKLFF. Written as DNA, the CDR3 is TGCGCCAGCAGCCAAGACCAGGGTCGGGAAAAACTGTTTTTT.

V gene TRBV23-1 combines with J gene TRBJ2-4; 8 bases are a match to TRBD1. TRBV23-1 falls under the ORF class, with uncertain function. Losses at the gene ends were 1 base for V and 2 bases for J; bases not matched to a gene: 13. The CDR3 totals 19 residues. CDR3 region: CASSQYLGTGPLTKNIQYF. CDR3 in DNA: TGCGCCAGCAGTCAATATTTGGGGACAGGCCCTCTGACCAAAAACATTCAGTACTTC.

J is TRBJ1-2 and V is TRBV28, with D perhaps matching TRBD1 (5 bases). CDR3 size: 16 residues. CDR1 MDHEN and CDR2 SYDVKM come from the germline V gene. Trimming cost V 2 bases and J 2 bases, with 15 bases left between them. DNA for the CDR3: TGTGCCAGCAGTTTAAATCCCGGCAGGACAAACTATGGCTACACCTTC. It encodes CASSLNPGRTNYGYTF.

The chain joins TRBV6-1 to TRBJ1-5, with a tentative D call TRBD1 (5 bases). The V gene's germline CDR1 is MNHNS and CDR2 SASEGT. CDR3 length: 15 residues. Between the trimmed V and J ends, which lost 2 bases and 7 bases, there was a span of 15 bases. The CDR3 bases are TGTGCCAGCAGTGAACGGGGCGGCGCGGGGCAGCCCCAGCATTTT. Translating it yields CASSERGGAGQPQHF.

The chain is built from TRBV6-6 and TRBJ2-5; 8 positions match TRBD2. Germline V lookup: CDR1 MNHNY, CDR2 SVGAGI (reference sequence). Trimming took 4 bases from V and 5 from J; bases not matched to a gene: 9. This CDR3 region has 15 residues. The CDR3 region has the DNA TGTGCCAGCAGTTTATCGGGACTAGGGGCGGAGACCCAGTACTTC. Encoded protein: CASSLSGLGAETQYF.